A single T cell receptor beta chain is shown here with its context. The antigen is unknown. CDR1 MNHEY and CDR2 SMNVEV come from the germline V gene (reference sequence). With 3 bases clipped from V and 1 base from J, the junction kept 4 bases outside the gene matches. The CDR3 is 15 residues long. The sample originates from a study of cytomegalovirus exposure and HLA in healthy donors. General study findings and limits: In all likelihood, a cluster of highly shared sequence variants was a sequencing artifact. Researchers reported in a later analysis that a missense DCLRE1C variant was tied to TCR beta V- and J-gene trimming. Analyzed later, most CMV-associated TCR beta chains appeared HLA-restricted. When the data were analyzed later, several of the most significant clusters appeared to be linked to common viral pathogens.

In the PCR, 60 Vbeta and 13 Jbeta primers were used. Sequencing used immunoSEQ multiplex PCR; TCRdb keeps in-frame clones, though not all of them. This table holds some 170,000 clones, 82% found once. Sequenced input: PBMCs. The gene calls are TRBV27 and TRBJ2-7; 9 bases map to TRBD2. The sequence was collected from a girl aged 2 to 9 in good health and CMV-seropositive. CDR3: CASSFRTSASYEQYF. The CDR3 DNA reads TGTGCCAGCAGTTTTCGGACTAGCGCTTCCTACGAGCAGTACTTC.